This T cell receptor (beta chain) was identified in a study of beta chain features in type 1 diabetes. The study's findings and limits: Shortening that was moderate but significant affected the TCRB CDR3s of Type 1 diabetes patients in all four CD4+ subsets.

As every portion of the isolated RNA was reverse transcribed, the sequencing read expressed TCRB transcripts. Only in-frame clones appear in the TCRdb table, and some are missing; sequencing was by immunoSEQ multiplex PCR. Found here are 300,000 to 400,000 clones, 8% of them singletons; the top ten hold around 0.44%. V shed 5 bases and J shed 5 bases, with 15 bases lying between them. CDR1 and CDR2 (germline): SGHTA, FQGNSA. The CDR3 is made up of 15 amino acids. This clone has only a few counts. The antigen is unknown. The chain employs TRBV7-2 and TRBJ1-4, with D unclear. This receptor was taken from a woman younger than 30 in good health. The source material was central memory CD4+ T cells from blood. CDR3 protein: CASSPNSGSNEKLFF. The CDR3 DNA follows: TGTGCCAGCAGCCCAAACTCCGGGTCGAATGAAAAACTGTTTTTT.